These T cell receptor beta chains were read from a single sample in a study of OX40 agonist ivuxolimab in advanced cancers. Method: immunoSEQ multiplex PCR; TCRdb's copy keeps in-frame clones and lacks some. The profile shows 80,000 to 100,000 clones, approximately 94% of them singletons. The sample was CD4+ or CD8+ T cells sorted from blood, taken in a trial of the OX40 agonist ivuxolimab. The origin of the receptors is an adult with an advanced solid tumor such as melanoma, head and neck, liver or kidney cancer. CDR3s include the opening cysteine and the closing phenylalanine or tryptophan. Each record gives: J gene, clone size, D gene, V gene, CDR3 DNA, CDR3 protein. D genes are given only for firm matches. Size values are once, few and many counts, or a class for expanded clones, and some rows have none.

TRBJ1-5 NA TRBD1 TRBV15 TGTGCCACCAGCGGAAACAGGGGGGGCAATCAGCCCCAGCATTTT CATSGNRGGNQPQHF
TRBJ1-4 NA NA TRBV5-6 TGTGCCAGCAGCTCCGGGACAAGCAATGAAAAACTGTTTTTT CASSSGTSNEKLFF
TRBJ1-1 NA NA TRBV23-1 TGCGCCAGCTACGCCGAGGGACGATTTTCCACTGAAGCTTTCTTT CASYAEGRFSTEAFF
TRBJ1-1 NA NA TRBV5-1 TGCGCCAGCAGCCAAAAAACCAGGGGGAACACTGAAGCTTTCTTT CASSQKTRGNTEAFF
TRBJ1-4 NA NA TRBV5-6 TGTGCCAGCAGCCTAGGGGGAGGTGAAAAACTGTTTTTT CASSLGGGEKLFF
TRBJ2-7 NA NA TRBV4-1 TGCGCCAGCAGCCAAGAGTCGGGACCCTCCTACGAGCAGTACTTC CASSQESGPSYEQYF
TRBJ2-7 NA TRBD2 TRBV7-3 TGTGCCAGCAGCAGGACTAGCGGGAGAGAGCAGTACTTC CASSRTSGREQYF
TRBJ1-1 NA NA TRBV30 TGTGCCTGGAGTGTTCAGCCGTTTGAAGCTTTCTTT CAWSVQPFEAFF
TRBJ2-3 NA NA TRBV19 TGTGCCAGTAGTCGCCCGACTATCCCCACAGATACGCAGTATTTT CASSRPTIPTDTQYF
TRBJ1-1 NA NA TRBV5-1 TGCGCCAGCAGCTTGGACGGGCCCTGGGGGGGCACTGAAGCTTTCTTT CASSLDGPWGGTEAFF
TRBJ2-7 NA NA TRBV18 TGTGCCAGCTCACCAGGGCTCCCCTACGAGCAGTACTTC CASSPGLPYEQYF
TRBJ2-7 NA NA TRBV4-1 TGCGCCAGCAGCCAAGAGGGTGAGCAGTACTTC CASSQEGEQYF
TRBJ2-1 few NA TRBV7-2 TGTGCCAGCAGCTTAGGGGGTCTAGGGAATGAGCAGTTCTTC CASSLGGLGNEQFF
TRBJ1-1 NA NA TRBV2 TGTGCCAGCAGTGAGGCTGGGCGGGACACTGAAGCTTTCTTT CASSEAGRDTEAFF
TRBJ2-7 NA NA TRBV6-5 TGTGCCAGCAGTGAAGTCGGGAGCGAGCAGTACTTC CASSEVGSEQYF
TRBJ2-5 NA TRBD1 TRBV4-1 TGCGCCAGCAGCCAACGAACGGGACAGGAGACCCAGTACTTC CASSQRTGQETQYF
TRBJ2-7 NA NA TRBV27 TGTGCCAGCAGCCGTCTCACGGACGGTTTCCCCTCCGAGCAGTACTTC CASSRLTDGFPSEQYF
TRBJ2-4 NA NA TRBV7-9 TGTGCCAGCAGCTTAGGCCAGGGGGGAGACATTCAGTACTTC CASSLGQGGDIQYF
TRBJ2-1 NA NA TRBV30 TGTGCCTGGAGTTTTCCCTCGGGTCATGAGCAGTTCTTC CAWSFPSGHEQFF
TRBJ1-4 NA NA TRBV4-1 TGCGCCAGCCGTGGGTTGGGTGAAAAACTGTTTTTT CASRGLGEKLFF
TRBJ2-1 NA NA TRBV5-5 TGTGCCAGCAGCTTGGAGGGGAACAATGAGCAGTTCTTC CASSLEGNNEQFF
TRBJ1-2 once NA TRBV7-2 TGTGCCAGCAGCTTAGGCTATAACTATGGCTACACCTTC CASSLGYNYGYTF
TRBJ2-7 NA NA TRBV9 TGTGCCAGCAGCGTAGCCGCCGCTAGCGCCTACGAGCAGTACTTC CASSVAAASAYEQYF
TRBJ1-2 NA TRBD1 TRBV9 TGTGCCAGCAGCGTGGGGACAGGGGTGTACTATGGCTACACCTTC CASSVGTGVYYGYTF
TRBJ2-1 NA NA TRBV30 TGTGCCTGGAGTTTGGCAGGGTCCTACAATGAGCAGTTCTTC CAWSLAGSYNEQFF
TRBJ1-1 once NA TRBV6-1 TGTGCCAGCAGTGATTGGTACGAAGCTTTCTTT CASSDWYEAFF
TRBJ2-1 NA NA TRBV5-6 TGTGCCAGCAGCTTGGGACAGACGGCCTATTCCAATGAGCAGTTCTTC CASSLGQTAYSNEQFF
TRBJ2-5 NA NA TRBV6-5 TGTGCCAGCAGTTACAAGCCCCGGCAAGAGACCCAGTACTTC CASSYKPRQETQYF
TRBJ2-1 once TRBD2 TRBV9 TGTGCCAGCAGCGGTAGCGGGGGGGTCCCCTATGAGCAGTTCTTC CASSGSGGVPYEQFF
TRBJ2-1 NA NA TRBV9 TGTGCCAGCAGCGTAGTTGGAAGGGAGCAGTTCTTC CASSVVGREQFF
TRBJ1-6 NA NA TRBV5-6 TGTGCCAGCAGCTTAGAGAATTCACCCCTCCACTTT CASSLENSPLHF
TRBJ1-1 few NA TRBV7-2 TGTGCCAGCAGCTTAGGGGGGGTTGAAGCTTTCTTT CASSLGGVEAFF
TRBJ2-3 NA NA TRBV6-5 TGTGCCAGCAGTTACTCCCCCCTGATTTCCACAGATACGCAGTATTTT CASSYSPLISTDTQYF
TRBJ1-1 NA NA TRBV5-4 TGTGCCAGCAGCATCTTCGGCACTGAAGCTTTCTTT CASSIFGTEAFF
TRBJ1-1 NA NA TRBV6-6 TGTGCCAGCAGTTACCCCAGCTGGACTGGGGAGACTGAAGCTTTCTTT CASSYPSWTGETEAFF